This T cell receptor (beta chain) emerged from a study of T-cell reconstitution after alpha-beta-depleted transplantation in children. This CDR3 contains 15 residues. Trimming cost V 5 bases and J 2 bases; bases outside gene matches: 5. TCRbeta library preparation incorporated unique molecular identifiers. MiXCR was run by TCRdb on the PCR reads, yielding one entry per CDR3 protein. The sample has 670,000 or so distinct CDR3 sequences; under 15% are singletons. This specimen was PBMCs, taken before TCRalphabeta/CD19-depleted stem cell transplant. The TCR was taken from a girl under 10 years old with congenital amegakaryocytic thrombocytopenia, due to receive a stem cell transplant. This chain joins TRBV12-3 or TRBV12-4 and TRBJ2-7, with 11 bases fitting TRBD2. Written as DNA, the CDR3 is TGTGCCAGCAGTGCGCGACTAGCGGGGCCCTACGAGCAGTACTTC. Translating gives CASSARLAGPYEQYF.